These T cell receptor beta chains were read from a single sample in a study of shared clonotypes between healthy human individuals. TCRdb keeps only in-frame clones here, not all; method: immunoSEQ multiplex PCR. The sample shows around 2.5 million clones, roughly 93% of them seen only once. The material sequenced was naive CD4+ T cells from PBMCs. The receptors come from a man between 18 and 35 years old in good health. Some clones in this sample may be carry-over from other donors' samples. The CDR3 runs from the conserved cysteine through the conserved F or W. A D gene is named only where the DNA matches it firmly. Some rows have no size entry. The others give once, few or many, or a class for an expanded clone.

>15|.|.|TRBV28|TRBJ1-2
CASSLNFGSHYGYTF
TGTGCCAGCAGTTTGAATTTTGGATCCCACTATGGCTACACCTTC
>17|.|TRBD2|TRBV28|TRBJ2-1
CASRRQARGSVYDEQFF
TGTGCCAGCAGGCGCCAGGCGCGCGGGAGTGTTTATGATGAGCAGTTCTTC
>11|once|.|TRBV6-6|TRBJ2-7
CASSPNYEQYF
TGTGCCAGCAGCCCGAACTACGAGCAGTACTTC
>16|.|TRBD2|TRBV7-2|TRBJ2-7
CASSLGPRTSGNEQYF
TGTGCCAGCAGCTTAGGACCCCGGACTAGCGGGAACGAGCAGTACTTC
>14|few|.|TRBV19|TRBJ1-5
CASSSRGGNQPQHF
TGTGCCAGTAGTTCCCGGGGTGGCAATCAGCCCCAGCATTTT
>16|.|TRBD2|TRBV9|TRBJ2-1
CASSAVLAGGKNEQFF
TGTGCCAGCAGCGCCGTACTAGCGGGAGGGAAGAATGAGCAGTTCTTC
>14|.|.|TRBV12-5|TRBJ2-1
CASGLGTTLDEQFF
TGTGCTAGTGGTTTGGGGACCACCTTGGATGAGCAGTTCTTC
>16|.|.|TRBV15|TRBJ2-7
CATSRGGRDGTYEQYF
TGTGCCACCAGCAGAGGCGGCAGGGACGGAACCTACGAGCAGTACTTC
>15|once|TRBD2|TRBV5-1|TRBJ2-7
CASSFGLADSYEQYF
TGCGCCAGCAGCTTCGGACTAGCGGATTCCTACGAGCAGTACTTC
>15|.|TRBD1|TRBV6-1|TRBJ2-5
CASSGGQGYQETQYF
TGTGCCAGCAGTGGAGGACAGGGGTACCAAGAGACCCAGTACTTC
>13|few|.|TRBV5-1|TRBJ1-2
CASSLGGTYGYTF
TGCGCCAGCAGCTTGGGGGGGACCTATGGCTACACCTTC
>15|.|.|TRBV7-8|TRBJ1-1
CASSARDTWNTEAFF
TGTGCCAGCAGCGCGCGGGACACGTGGAACACTGAAGCTTTCTTT
>15|.|TRBD2|TRBV5-8|TRBJ2-1
CASSLGASGHNEQFF
TGTGCCAGCAGCTTGGGCGCTAGCGGGCACAATGAGCAGTTCTTC
>15|.|.|TRBV28|TRBJ1-1
CASTAGFHMNTEAFF
TGTGCCAGCACGGCCGGGTTTCACATGAACACTGAAGCTTTCTTT
>13|.|.|TRBV7-2|TRBJ2-7
CASSREIADEQYF
TGTGCCAGCAGCCGTGAGATCGCCGACGAGCAGTACTTC
>15|.|.|TRBV18|TRBJ1-4
CASSPRGFEGEKLFF
TGTGCCAGCTCACCACGAGGCTTCGAGGGGGAAAAACTGTTTTTT
>15|.|.|TRBV7-3|TRBJ1-1
CASSLSAGRNTEAFF
TGTGCCAGCAGCTTATCCGCAGGGAGGAACACTGAAGCTTTCTTT
>15|.|TRBD2|TRBV18|TRBJ2-3
CASSPIAGATDTQYF
TGTGCCAGCTCACCAATAGCGGGAGCCACAGATACGCAGTATTTT
>14|once|.|TRBV6-1|TRBJ1-4
CASRIRGGDEKLFF
TGTGCCAGCAGGATACGGGGGGGCGATGAAAAACTGTTTTTT
>14|once|.|TRBV7-2|TRBJ2-3
CASSVQNTDYTQYF
TGTGCCAGCAGCGTCCAGAATACGGACTATACGCAGTATTTT
>15|.|.|TRBV27|TRBJ1-6
CATSPGTYYNSPLHF
TGTGCCACCTCTCCCGGGACATACTATAATTCACCCCTCCACTTT
>15|.|.|TRBV7-6|TRBJ2-5
CASSFTQGGEETQYF
TGTGCCAGCAGCTTTACACAGGGAGGTGAAGAGACCCAGTACTTC
>13|.|TRBD1|TRBV6-6|TRBJ2-7
CASSPGTAYEQYF
TGTGCCAGCAGTCCCGGGACAGCCTACGAGCAGTACTTC
>14|.|.|TRBV6-5|TRBJ2-1
CASKRGSSYNEQFF
TGTGCCAGCAAAAGAGGAAGCTCCTACAATGAGCAGTTCTTC
>14|.|TRBD1|TRBV11-3|TRBJ2-4
CASSRRQGQNIQYF
TGTGCCAGCAGCCGTAGACAGGGCCAAAACATTCAGTACTTC
>17|.|.|TRBV11-2|TRBJ2-7
CASSLSPFRVRSYEQYF
TGTGCCAGCAGCTTATCCCCTTTTAGGGTTAGGTCCTACGAGCAGTACTTC
>17|.|.|TRBV30|TRBJ2-1
CAWSVNLTGNTYNEQFF
TGTGCCTGGAGCGTAAACCTCACTGGCAACACCTACAATGAGCAGTTCTTC
>16|.|.|TRBV11-2|TRBJ1-4
CASSLAPYRVGEKLFF
TGTGCCAGCAGCTTAGCGCCTTACAGGGTTGGGGAAAAACTGTTTTTT
>14|once|.|TRBV28|TRBJ2-7
CASSAPGSSYEQYF
TGTGCCAGCAGTGCTCCAGGGAGCTCCTACGAGCAGTACTTC
>13|.|TRBD1|TRBV2|TRBJ2-1
CASSPDRQNEQFF
TGTGCCAGCAGCCCGGACAGGCAGAATGAGCAGTTCTTC
>13|.|.|TRBV6-1|TRBJ2-5
CASTLTPQETQYF
TGTGCCAGCACTCTAACTCCCCAAGAGACCCAGTACTTC
>17|.|.|TRBV4-3|TRBJ1-4
CASSQDPPRSTNEKLFF
TGCGCCAGCAGCCAAGACCCCCCCCGGTCAACTAATGAAAAACTGTTTTTT
>16|.|.|TRBV28|TRBJ2-3
CASSRILTGNTDTQYF
TGTGCCAGCAGTCGAATTCTGACCGGGAATACAGATACGCAGTATTTT
>16|.|TRBD2|TRBV29-1|TRBJ2-1
CSVSSGRGQAYNEQFF
TGCAGCGTCAGTAGCGGGAGGGGGCAAGCCTACAATGAGCAGTTCTTC
>15|.|TRBD1|TRBV18|TRBJ1-4
CASSVDRGRGTELFF
TGTGCCAGCTCAGTGGACAGGGGGCGCGGGACTGAACTGTTTTTT
>12|.|.|TRBV5-4|TRBJ2-7
CASSLGAYEQYF
TGTGCCAGCAGCTTGGGAGCGTACGAGCAGTACTTC
>15|once|TRBD2|TRBV5-1|TRBJ2-7
CASSLDLAGVVEQYF
TGCGCCAGCAGCTTGGATCTAGCGGGAGTTGTCGAGCAGTACTTC
>17|.|TRBD1|TRBV5-5|TRBJ2-7
CASSLALSGQWSYEQYF
TGTGCCAGCAGCTTGGCCCTATCGGGACAGTGGTCCTACGAGCAGTACTTC
>17|.|TRBD1|TRBV18|TRBJ1-1
CASSPIRDSATNTEAFF
TGTGCCAGCTCACCGATCCGGGACAGTGCGACGAACACTGAAGCTTTCTTT
>18|.|TRBD2|TRBV10-3|TRBJ2-2
CAISESTSGAGDTGELFF
TGTGCCATCAGTGAGTCTACCTCTGGCGCGGGAGACACCGGGGAGCTGTTTTTT
>17|.|.|TRBV10-1|TRBJ2-1
CASSRASLDPRGNEQFF
TGCGCCAGCTCAAGGGCCTCCCTGGACCCTAGGGGGAATGAGCAGTTCTTC
>15|.|.|TRBV7-2|TRBJ2-2
CASSLIVRGTGELFF
TGTGCCAGCAGCTTAATCGTCCGGGGCACCGGGGAGCTGTTTTTT
>18|.|.|TRBV6-7|TRBJ2-6
CASSFRQYLQSRANVLTF
TGTGCCAGCAGTTTCAGGCAGTATTTACAAAGTCGGGCCAACGTCCTGACTTTC
>13|.|.|TRBV18|TRBJ1-1
CASIGDLNTEAFF
TGTGCCAGCATCGGCGATCTGAACACTGAAGCTTTCTTT
>16|.|.|TRBV28|TRBJ2-4
CASSLFMELAKNIQYF
TGTGCCAGCAGTTTATTTATGGAGCTAGCCAAAAACATTCAGTACTTC
>17|.|TRBD1|TRBV12-5|TRBJ1-2
CASGLVTGTGGPYGYTF
TGTGCTAGTGGTTTGGTAACTGGGACAGGGGGGCCCTATGGCTACACCTTC
>16|.|TRBD2|TRBV12-5|TRBJ2-2
CASGASTSGNTGELFF
TGTGCTAGTGGTGCATCGACTAGCGGGAACACCGGGGAGCTGTTTTTT
>16|.|.|TRBV7-2|TRBJ1-1
CASSLAGAGMNTEAFF
TGTGCCAGCAGCTTGGCAGGGGCTGGGATGAACACTGAAGCTTTCTTT
>15|.|.|TRBV15|TRBJ2-1
CATSRGGTSYNEQFF
TGTGCCACCAGCAGAGGAGGGACTTCCTACAATGAGCAGTTCTTC
>16|.|TRBD2|TRBV11-2|TRBJ2-3
CASSLDRAGGPDTQYF
TGTGCCAGCAGCTTAGATCGAGCGGGAGGGCCCGATACGCAGTATTTT
>14|.|.|TRBV27|TRBJ2-3
CASSRGDTTDTQYF
TGTGCCAGCAGTAGGGGAGACACCACAGATACGCAGTATTTT